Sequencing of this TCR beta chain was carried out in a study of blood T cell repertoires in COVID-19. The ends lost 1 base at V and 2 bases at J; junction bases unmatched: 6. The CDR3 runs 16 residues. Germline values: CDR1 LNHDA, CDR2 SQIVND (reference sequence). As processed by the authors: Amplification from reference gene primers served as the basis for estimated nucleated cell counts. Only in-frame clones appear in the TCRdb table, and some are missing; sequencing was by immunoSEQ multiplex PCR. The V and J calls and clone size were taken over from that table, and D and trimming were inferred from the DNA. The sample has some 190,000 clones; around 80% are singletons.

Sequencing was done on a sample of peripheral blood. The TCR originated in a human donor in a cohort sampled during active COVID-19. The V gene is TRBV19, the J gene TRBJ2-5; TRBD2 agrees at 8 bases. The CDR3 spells CASSIVPGLGQETQYF. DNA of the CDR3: TGTGCCAGTAGTATAGTCCCGGGACTAGGACAAGAGACCCAGTACTTC. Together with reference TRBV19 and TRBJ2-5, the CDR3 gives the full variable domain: DGGITQSPKYLFRKEGQNVTLSCEQNLNHDAMYWYRQDPGQGLRLIYYSQIVNDFQKGDIAEGYSVSREKKESFPLTVTSAQKNPTAFYLCASSIVPGLGQETQYFGPGTRLLVL.